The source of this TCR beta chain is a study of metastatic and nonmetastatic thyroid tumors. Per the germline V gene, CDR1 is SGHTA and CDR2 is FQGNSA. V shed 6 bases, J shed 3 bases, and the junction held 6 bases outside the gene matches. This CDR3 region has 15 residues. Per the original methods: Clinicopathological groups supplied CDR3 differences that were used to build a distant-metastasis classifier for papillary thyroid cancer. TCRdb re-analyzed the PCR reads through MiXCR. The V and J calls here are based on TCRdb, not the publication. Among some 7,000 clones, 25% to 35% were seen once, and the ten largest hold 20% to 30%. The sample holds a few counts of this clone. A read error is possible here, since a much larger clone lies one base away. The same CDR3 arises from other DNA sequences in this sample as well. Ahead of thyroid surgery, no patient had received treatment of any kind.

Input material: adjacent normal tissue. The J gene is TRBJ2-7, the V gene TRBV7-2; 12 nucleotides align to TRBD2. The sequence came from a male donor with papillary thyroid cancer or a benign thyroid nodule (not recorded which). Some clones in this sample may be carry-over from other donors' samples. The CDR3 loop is CASRGGLAGGYEQYF. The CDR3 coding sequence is TGTGCCAGCAGGGGGGGACTAGCGGGTGGCTACGAGCAGTACTTC. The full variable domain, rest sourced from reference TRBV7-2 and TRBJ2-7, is GAGVSQSPSNKVTEKGKDVELRCDPISGHTALYWYRQSLGQGLEFLIYFQGNSAPDKSGLPSDRFSAERTGGSVSTLTIQRTQQEDSAVYLCASRGGLAGGYEQYFGPGTRLTVT.